Given below is one T cell receptor (beta chain) in context. Its antigen remains undetermined. The record has no base qualities; no much larger clone is one base away. The trim is 7 bases for V and 0 bases for J, with a gap of 18 bases between the germline ends. Measured from the cysteine to the phenylalanine, the CDR3 is 16 residues long. The DNA shown is the 48-base CDR3, in frame from base 1. Via the germline V gene, CDR1 is MRHNA and CDR2 SNTAGT. Library generation was performed with the immunoSEQ multiplex PCR assay. This is the immuneACCESS table as TCRdb keeps it, with only in-frame sequences that have V and J called. A part of the clones is gone; compared with another copy, unresolved V genes explain less than half, and the rest is unexplained. The sample table shows over 2,500 clones, and about 88% are seen once. The ten largest account for less than 6.5% of the sample. Repertoires were sampled repeatedly over the course of chemoradiotherapy so that clonal expansion in the tumor microenvironment could be followed.

This sample was included in a study of chemoradiotherapy in HPV16-positive cancers (dated by TCRdb to 2022 to 2024). For context, the study as a whole: Candidate HPV-specific T-cell clones and common TCR motifs were defined by functional T-cell assays performed on cells from two HPV16-positive patients. The study asked whether T-cell immunity to the HPV oncoproteins E6 and E7 changes during chemoradiotherapy and whether this immunity affects survival. TCR repertoires from roughly 93 patients with HPV-related cancers were then used to track the candidate HPV-specific TCRs and motifs. Overall results and qualifications from the work: The functional definition of HPV-specific T cells came from only a couple of HPV16-positive patients, and the survival association was reported for HPV16-positive patients. In HPV16-positive patients, expansion of HPV-responsive T cells during chemoradiotherapy was found to be associated with improved recurrence-free survival. Expansion of candidate HPV-specific clones and E7-related TCR motifs was observed in the tumor microenvironment during treatment, whereas no such expansion was observed for non-HPV-specific T cells.

The rearrangement joined TRBV6-4 to TRBJ1-1; TRBD1 is perhaps the D gene, given 6 matching bases. The input for sequencing was tumor tissue, taken from a patient who underwent chemoradiotherapy. The sequence was obtained from a human donor with HPV-associated anogenital cancer. The CDR3 corresponds to CASNPGTLFMNTEAFF. The nucleotide sequence is given as TGTGCCAGCAACCCCGGGACACTCTTCATGAACACTGAAGCTTTCTTT.